The 17 T cell receptor beta chains below all came from one sample that was sequenced in a study of T cell responses to AZD1222 COVID-19 vaccine. Sequencing used immunoSEQ multiplex PCR; TCRdb keeps in-frame clones, though not all of them. The table shows approximately 100,000 clones, with around nine tenths occurring only once. Sequences were derived from peripheral blood, sampled on day 0 of AZD1222 vaccination. These receptors were taken from an adult in good health.

The rearrangement links TRBV6-5 to TRBJ2-7; the D gene is possibly TRBD1 (5 bases). From germline, CDR1 is MNHEY and CDR2 SVGAGI. Trimming took 5 bases from V and 2 from J, leaving 16 bases between them. The CDR3 runs 15 residues. The CDR3 spells CASSPDTEKTYEQYF. The CDR3 bases are TGTGCCAGCAGTCCGGACACCGAGAAAACCTACGAGCAGTACTTC.

This clone was observed a few times. The genes are TRBV18 and TRBJ1-2; a possible D gene is TRBD1 (6 bases). The ends were cut back, 4 bases at V and 2 bases at J, with 14 bases in the middle. Per the germline V gene, CDR1 is KGHSH and CDR2 is LQKENI. This CDR3 has 15 amino acids. The CDR3, as DNA: TGTGCCAGCTCACTAGCGGGGGCTATGAACTATGGCTACACCTTC. This translates into CASSLAGAMNYGYTF.

The V gene is TRBV5-5, the J gene TRBJ1-3; 8 bases match TRBD1. The trim removed 2 bases at V and 3 bases at J, leaving 7 bases unmatched. Germline loops: CDR1 SGHKS, CDR2 YYEKEE (reference sequence). The CDR3 contains 16 residues. CDR3 coding DNA: TGTGCCAGCAGCTTTGGGACAGGAGCTTTTGGAAACACCATATATTTT. Translation gives CASSFGTGAFGNTIYF.

V and J are TRBV6-6 and TRBJ2-6, with D unresolved. Trimming removed 5 bases at V and 0 bases at J, with 11 bases between. The germline gives CDR1 MNHNY, CDR2 SVGAGI (reference sequence). There are 16 residues in the CDR3. The CDR3 region has the DNA TGTGCCAGCAGTACCCGACGGAGCTCTGGGGCCAACGTCCTGACTTTC. Protein product: CASSTRRSSGANVLTF.

V is TRBV27 and J is TRBJ2-2, with D unresolved. V lost 3 bases to trimming and J lost 4 bases, with 12 bases between them. In germline, CDR1 is MNHEY, CDR2 SMNVEV (reference sequence). The CDR3 length is 15 residues. CDR3 nucleotide sequence: TGTGCCAGCAGTTTCCTTCTCGACTTCACCGGGGAGCTGTTTTTT. Protein sequence: CASSFLLDFTGELFF.

In DNA form, the CDR3 reads TGTGCCAGCAACAAAATCGGATTTCGAAACTATGGCTACACCTTC. It codes for CASNKIGFRNYGYTF. This chain uses TRBV5-8 with TRBJ1-2; D gene unclear. V gave up 6 bases and J gave up 2 bases, with 17 bases separating them. The CDR3 spans 15 residues. Germline V lookup: CDR1 SGHTS, CDR2 YDEGEE.

This clone was counted only a few times. The chain carries TRBV6-2 or TRBV6-3 and TRBJ2-1; 7 bases fit TRBD1. The CDR3 loop spans 15 amino acids. Trimming cost V 6 bases and J 4 bases; bases outside gene matches: 9. Per the germline V gene, CDR1 is MNHEY and CDR2 is SVGEGT. The CDR3 is CASSRLGGRYNEQFF. The DNA for the CDR3 is TGTGCCAGCAGCCGCCTAGGGGGCCGATACAATGAGCAGTTCTTC.

The chain is built from TRBV19 and TRBJ1-2, with 11 bases fitting TRBD1. This CDR3 is built from 15 residues. With 8 bases clipped from V and 1 base from J, the junction kept 6 bases outside the gene matches. In germline, CDR1 is LNHDA, CDR2 SQIVND (reference sequence). CDR3 residues: CASQGTGGGNYGYTF. CDR3 nucleotides: TGTGCCAGTCAAGGGACAGGGGGGGGTAACTATGGCTACACCTTC.

The chain joins TRBV14 to TRBJ1-2, with a tentative D call TRBD1 (5 bases). The germline gives CDR1 SGHDN, CDR2 FVKESK. This CDR3 is built from 12 residues. With 4 bases removed from V and 8 bases from J, the gap between germline ends came to 11 bases. CDR3 residues: CASSPAGGGYTF. In DNA form, the CDR3 reads TGTGCCAGCAGCCCCGCTGGGGGAGGCTACACCTTC.

The chain joins TRBV7-9 to TRBJ1-6; D gene ambiguous. In germline, CDR1 is SEHNR, CDR2 FQNEAQ (reference sequence). This CDR3 comprises 15 residues. V lost 4 bases and J 9 bases, leaving 16 bases between the germline ends. The CDR3 region is CASSSGSLRGSPLHF. The CDR3 nucleotides are TGTGCCAGCAGCTCCGGGTCGCTTAGAGGTTCACCCCTCCACTTT.

This clone has just one count. V and J are TRBV21-1 and TRBJ1-2; TRBD1 reflects the table's D call only, with no check against the DNA. TRBV21-1 is an annotated pseudogene. The length of the CDR3 is 15 residues. CDR3 bases: TGTGCCAGCAGCAAGCTGACAGGGGGTTTCTATGGCTACACCTTC. It specifies CASSKLTGGFYGYTF.

This rearrangement joins TRBV6-1 to TRBJ1-1; 7 bases map to TRBD1. The CDR3 is 13 amino acids. V gave up 2 bases and J gave up 4 bases; unmatched junction bases: 1. Looked up from germline, CDR1 is MNHNS and CDR2 is SASEGT. The CDR3, as DNA: TGTGCCAGCAGTGAAAACAGGGGCACTGAAGCTTTCTTT. Translation gives CASSENRGTEAFF.

This chain uses TRBV18 with TRBJ1-5; D uncertain. The V end was cut by 6 bases, the J end by 5 bases, with 14 bases between. CDR3 length: 14 residues. Looked up from germline, CDR1 is KGHSH and CDR2 is LQKENI. CDR3 sequence reads: CASSWTEEDQPQHF. The CDR3 region has the DNA TGTGCCAGCTCCTGGACCGAGGAAGATCAGCCCCAGCATTTT. The variable domain in full, completed from reference TRBV18 and TRBJ1-5, reads NAGVMQNPRHLVRRRGQEARLRCSPMKGHSHVYWYRQLPEEGLKFMVYLQKENIIDESGMPKERFSAEFPKEGPSILRIQQVVRGDSAAYFCASSWTEEDQPQHFGDGTRLSIL.

This chain links TRBV12-3 or TRBV12-4 with TRBJ1-1; a possible D gene is TRBD1 (5 bases). The CDR3 has 13 amino acids. Trimming took 3 bases from V and 2 from J, leaving 7 bases between them. CDR3 sequence: CASSFRDNTEAFF. The CDR3 DNA reads as TGTGCCAGCAGTTTCCGGGACAACACTGAAGCTTTCTTT.

The chain couples TRBV11-3 to TRBJ1-6; D might be TRBD1 (6 bases). V was clipped by 5 bases and J by 7 bases, with 15 bases between them. The CDR3 extends over 15 amino acids. Germline loops: CDR1 SGHNT, CDR2 YENEEA. Here the CDR3 reads CASSARTVQNSPLHF. CDR3 nucleotides: TGTGCCAGCAGCGCCAGGACAGTTCAGAATTCACCCCTCCACTTT.

The genes are TRBV5-4 and TRBJ2-7, with D uncertain. The CDR3 runs to 11 residues. Germline V gene data show CDR1 as SGHNT and CDR2 as YYREEE (reference sequence). V was cut by 1 base and J by 7 bases, with 6 bases left in between. The CDR3 here is CASSLLAEQYF. The DNA of the CDR3 is TGTGCCAGCAGCTTGTTGGCTGAGCAGTACTTC.

J is TRBJ1-2 and V is TRBV9; unclear D gene. CDR1 is SGDLS and CDR2 is YYNGEE in the germline V gene. V lost 0 bases to trimming and J lost 2 bases, with 5 bases between them. This CDR3 has 13 residues. CDR3 sequence: CASSVVTNYGYTF. The DNA of the CDR3 is TGTGCCAGCAGCGTAGTCACGAACTATGGCTACACCTTC.